Sequencing of this TCR beta chain was carried out in a study of cytomegalovirus exposure and HLA in healthy donors. Study-wide results and limits: A missense variant in DCLRE1C was later tied to TCR beta V- and J-gene trimming.

PCR employed 60 Vbeta and 13 Jbeta primers. Method: immunoSEQ multiplex PCR; TCRdb's copy keeps in-frame clones and lacks some. The sample contains around 67,000 clones, around 64% of which appear only once. This CDR3 spans 17 amino acids. Per the germline V gene, CDR1 is LNHDA and CDR2 is SQIVND (reference sequence). Trimming removed 4 bases from V and 4 bases from J, with 20 bases in between. As regards this clone: The antigen remains undetermined.

The receptor was derived from a woman aged 50 to 60 in good health and CMV-seronegative. The sample taken for sequencing was PBMCs. J is TRBJ1-5 and V is TRBV19, with D possibly matching TRBD1 (6 bases). The CDR3 protein is CASSTLRIGGANQPQHF. CDR3 sequence (DNA): TGTGCCAGTAGTACCCTAAGGATAGGGGGGGCGAATCAGCCCCAGCATTTT.